The T cell receptor beta chain under discussion was sequenced for a study of shared clonotypes between healthy human individuals. Libraries were prepared by immunoSEQ multiplex PCR; TCRdb keeps only in-frame clonotypes and omits some of them. The sample shows about 110,000 clones, around 65% of them seen only once. Sequenced material: memory CD8+ T cells sorted from blood. Documented subset: CD45RO+ cells pooled with CCR7-negative TemRA cells. The clonotype comes from a woman under 40 in good health.

The CDR3 sequence is CASRRFDTEAFF. CDR3 DNA: TGCGCCAGCAGAAGATTTGACACTGAAGCTTTCTTT. V usage is TRBV5-1 and J usage is TRBJ1-1; D ambiguous. The CDR3 totals 12 residues. Trimming took off 5 bases at V and 3 bases at J, with 8 bases between the two ends. CDR1 is SGHRS, CDR2 YFSETQ, per germline.